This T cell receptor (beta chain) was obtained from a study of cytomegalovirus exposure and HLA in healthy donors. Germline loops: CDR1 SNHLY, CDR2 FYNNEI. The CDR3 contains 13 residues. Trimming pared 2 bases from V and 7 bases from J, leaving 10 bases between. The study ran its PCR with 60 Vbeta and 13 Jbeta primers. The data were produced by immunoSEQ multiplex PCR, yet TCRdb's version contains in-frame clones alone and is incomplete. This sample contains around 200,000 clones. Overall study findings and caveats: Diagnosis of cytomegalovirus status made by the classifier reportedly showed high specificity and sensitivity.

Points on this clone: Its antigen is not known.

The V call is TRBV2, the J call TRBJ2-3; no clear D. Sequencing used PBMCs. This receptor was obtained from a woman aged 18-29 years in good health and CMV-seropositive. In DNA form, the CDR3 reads TGTGCCAGCAGTGAAATCCAATCAAATACGCAGTATTTT. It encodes CASSEIQSNTQYF.